This T cell receptor (beta chain) was found in a study of blood T cell repertoires in COVID-19. Overall study context: The United States, Italy and Spain provided the acute and convalescent COVID-19 samples.

Sequenced by immunoSEQ multiplex PCR; TCRdb stores in-frame clones only, minus some. The repertoire holds about 210,000 clones, with 85% to 90% as singletons. CDR3 size: 13 residues. Germline CDR1 and CDR2: KGHSH and LQKENI. V was shortened by 3 bases and J by 5 bases, with 11 bases between the two germline ends. V and J are TRBV18 and TRBJ2-7; D gene ambiguous. The sequenced material came from peripheral blood. The TCR originated in a man aged 18 to 30 with active or convalescent COVID-19. Here the CDR3 reads CASSPDLFHEQYF. CDR3 nucleotides: TGTGCCAGCTCACCCGACTTGTTCCACGAGCAGTACTTC.